A selection of T cell receptor beta chains follows, all from one sample in a study of neurological immune-mediated disorders. TCRdb re-derived calls from the 5' RACE reads in MiXCR, one entry per CDR3 protein. Of around 78,000 distinct CDR3 sequences in the sample, approximately 17% were seen once. Sequenced material: PBMCs. These receptors all stem from a woman aged 40 to 50 in good health. The CDR3 runs from the conserved cysteine through the conserved F or W. A D gene is named only where the DNA matches it firmly. A clone size is listed for some rows: how often the clone was seen (once, few, many), or a class if it is expanded.

v_call: TRBV5-1
j_call: TRBJ1-1
cdr3_length: 15
clone_size: many
d_call: .
cdr3_aa: CASSLPVSGNTEAFF
cdr3_nt: TGCGCCAGCAGCTTGCCCGTATCGGGGAACACTGAAGCTTTCTTT

v_call: TRBV7-2
j_call: TRBJ1-6
cdr3_length: 13
clone_size: .
d_call: .
cdr3_aa: CASSLPDNSPLHF
cdr3_nt: TGTGCCAGCAGCTTACCTGATAATTCACCCCTCCACTTT

v_call: TRBV2
j_call: TRBJ2-3
cdr3_length: 17
clone_size: many
d_call: TRBD2
cdr3_aa: CASSEAPAGLMFDTQYF
cdr3_nt: TGTGCCAGCAGTGAAGCGCCTGCGGGACTAATGTTTGATACGCAGTATTTT

v_call: TRBV29-1
j_call: TRBJ1-1
cdr3_length: 14
clone_size: once
d_call: .
cdr3_aa: CSVDGGLASSEAFF
cdr3_nt: TGCAGCGTTGACGGGGGGTTGGCCTCATCTGAAGCTTTCTTT

v_call: TRBV4-2
j_call: TRBJ2-4
cdr3_length: 15
clone_size: few
d_call: .
cdr3_aa: CASSQEELGKNIQYF
cdr3_nt: TGTGCCAGCAGCCAAGAGGAGCTAGGCAAAAACATTCAGTACTTC

v_call: TRBV7-2
j_call: TRBJ2-5
cdr3_length: 15
clone_size: many
d_call: TRBD1
cdr3_aa: CASSKTRDRGQTQYF
cdr3_nt: TGTGCCAGCAGCAAGACCCGGGACAGGGGTCAGACCCAGTACTTC

v_call: TRBV7-3
j_call: TRBJ2-5
cdr3_length: 15
clone_size: many
d_call: TRBD2
cdr3_aa: CASSLTLGGKETQYF
cdr3_nt: TGTGCCAGCAGCTTAACTCTGGGGGGGAAAGAGACCCAGTACTTC

v_call: TRBV27
j_call: TRBJ1-1
cdr3_length: 13
clone_size: many
d_call: .
cdr3_aa: CASSNVPGAEAFF
cdr3_nt: TGTGCCAGCAGCAATGTCCCAGGCGCTGAAGCTTTCTTT

v_call: TRBV28
j_call: TRBJ1-4
cdr3_length: 13
clone_size: many
d_call: TRBD1
cdr3_aa: CASSFVVGGRAFF
cdr3_nt: TGTGCCAGCAGTTTTGTCGTAGGGGGCCGCGCTTTTTTT

v_call: TRBV27
j_call: TRBJ1-2
cdr3_length: 14
clone_size: many
d_call: TRBD1
cdr3_aa: CASGRGWTGDGYTF
cdr3_nt: TGTGCCAGCGGCAGGGGGTGGACAGGTGATGGCTACACCTTC

v_call: TRBV7-2
j_call: TRBJ1-6
cdr3_length: 15
clone_size: .
d_call: .
cdr3_aa: CASSLGQTSNSPLHF
cdr3_nt: TGTGCCAGCAGCTTAGGTCAAACTAGTAATTCACCCCTCCACTTT

v_call: TRBV7-2
j_call: TRBJ2-1
cdr3_length: 15
clone_size: many
d_call: TRBD2
cdr3_aa: CASSFGVRGREEQFF
cdr3_nt: TGTGCCAGCAGCTTCGGGGTCCGCGGGAGGGAGGAGCAGTTCTTC

v_call: TRBV21-1
j_call: TRBJ2-5
cdr3_length: 17
clone_size: many
d_call: .
cdr3_aa: CASSKACAGGNQETQYF
cdr3_nt: TGTGCCAGCAGCAAAGCTTGCGCTGGGGGGAACCAAGAGACCCAGTACTTC

v_call: TRBV6-2/TRBV6-3
j_call: TRBJ2-1
cdr3_length: 17
clone_size: many
d_call: TRBD1
cdr3_aa: CASSYSKGQGIVDEQFF
cdr3_nt: TGTGCCAGCAGTTACTCGAAGGGACAGGGAATTGTAGATGAGCAGTTCTTC

v_call: TRBV11-2
j_call: TRBJ2-1
cdr3_length: 14
clone_size: many
d_call: TRBD2
cdr3_aa: CASSSLAGVNEQFF
cdr3_nt: TGTGCCAGCAGCTCCCTAGCGGGGGTGAATGAGCAGTTCTTC

v_call: TRBV5-1
j_call: TRBJ1-2
cdr3_length: 14
clone_size: many
d_call: TRBD1
cdr3_aa: CASSLTGGNYGYTF
cdr3_nt: TGCGCCAGCAGCTTGACAGGGGGGAACTATGGCTACACCTTC

v_call: TRBV12-3/TRBV12-4
j_call: TRBJ2-5
cdr3_length: 12
clone_size: many
d_call: .
cdr3_aa: CASSLLGETQYF
cdr3_nt: TGTGCCAGCAGTCTCTTGGGGGAGACCCAGTACTTC

v_call: TRBV6-5
j_call: TRBJ1-1
cdr3_length: 14
clone_size: few
d_call: TRBD1
cdr3_aa: CASSYGQGATEAFF
cdr3_nt: TGTGCCAGCAGTTACGGACAGGGGGCCACTGAAGCTTTCTTT

v_call: TRBV5-5
j_call: TRBJ2-1
cdr3_length: 15
clone_size: many
d_call: .
cdr3_aa: CASSPDSSSYNEQFF
cdr3_nt: TGTGCCAGCAGCCCCGACAGTAGCTCCTACAATGAGCAGTTCTTC

v_call: TRBV12-3/TRBV12-4
j_call: TRBJ1-6
cdr3_length: 17
clone_size: few
d_call: .
cdr3_aa: CASSRRDGSSYNSPLHF
cdr3_nt: TGTGCCAGCAGCCGAAGGGACGGGAGCTCCTATAATTCACCCCTCCACTTT

v_call: TRBV28
j_call: TRBJ2-3
cdr3_length: 15
clone_size: many
d_call: TRBD2
cdr3_aa: CASSSLRGSTDTQYF
cdr3_nt: TGTGCCAGCAGTTCACTGCGGGGGTCGACAGATACGCAGTATTTT

v_call: TRBV18
j_call: TRBJ2-7
cdr3_length: 13
clone_size: many
d_call: .
cdr3_aa: CASSISPGYEQYF
cdr3_nt: TGTGCCAGCTCAATAAGTCCGGGATACGAGCAGTACTTC

v_call: TRBV10-3
j_call: TRBJ2-1
cdr3_length: 16
clone_size: many
d_call: TRBD2
cdr3_aa: CAISESISGTTNEQFF
cdr3_nt: TGTGCCATCAGTGAGTCGATTAGCGGGACTACCAATGAGCAGTTCTTC

v_call: TRBV10-2
j_call: TRBJ2-7
cdr3_length: 12
clone_size: many
d_call: .
cdr3_aa: CATSFDLYEQYF
cdr3_nt: TGCGCCACCTCATTCGACCTCTACGAGCAGTACTTC

v_call: TRBV7-6
j_call: TRBJ1-6
cdr3_length: 14
clone_size: .
d_call: .
cdr3_aa: CASSQQGWNSPLHF
cdr3_nt: TGTGCCAGCAGCCAACAGGGCTGGAATTCACCCCTCCACTTT

v_call: TRBV7-2
j_call: TRBJ2-7
cdr3_length: 15
clone_size: many
d_call: .
cdr3_aa: CASSPRTAVSYEQYF
cdr3_nt: TGTGCCAGCAGCCCACGGACAGCCGTATCCTACGAGCAGTACTTC

v_call: TRBV3-1
j_call: TRBJ2-3
cdr3_length: 15
clone_size: .
d_call: TRBD1
cdr3_aa: CASSPLRGQRDTQYF
cdr3_nt: TGTGCCAGCAGTCCTCTCAGGGGGCAGAGAGATACGCAGTATTTT

v_call: TRBV7-2
j_call: TRBJ2-1
cdr3_length: 13
clone_size: many
d_call: .
cdr3_aa: CASSFIQDNEQFF
cdr3_nt: TGTGCCAGCAGCTTTATACAGGACAATGAGCAGTTCTTC

v_call: TRBV27
j_call: TRBJ2-1
cdr3_length: 13
clone_size: many
d_call: .
cdr3_aa: CASSLNSYNEQFF
cdr3_nt: TGTGCCAGCAGTTTAAACTCCTACAATGAGCAGTTCTTC

v_call: TRBV14
j_call: TRBJ1-1
cdr3_length: 13
clone_size: many
d_call: .
cdr3_aa: CASSLQDGAEAFF
cdr3_nt: TGTGCCAGCAGCCTTCAGGATGGCGCTGAAGCTTTCTTT

v_call: TRBV10-3
j_call: TRBJ2-2
cdr3_length: 15
clone_size: many
d_call: TRBD1
cdr3_aa: CAISDQDRETGELFF
cdr3_nt: TGTGCCATCAGTGACCAGGACAGGGAGACCGGGGAGCTGTTTTTT

v_call: TRBV19
j_call: TRBJ1-2
cdr3_length: 15
clone_size: few
d_call: .
cdr3_aa: CASSIGPQGGYGYTF
cdr3_nt: TGTGCCAGTAGTATAGGCCCGCAGGGAGGCTATGGCTACACCTTC

v_call: TRBV7-9
j_call: TRBJ2-1
cdr3_length: 14
clone_size: many
d_call: .
cdr3_aa: CASSLTFSESEQFF
cdr3_nt: TGTGCCAGCAGTCTCACCTTCAGTGAGTCTGAGCAGTTCTTC

v_call: TRBV5-6
j_call: TRBJ1-2
cdr3_length: 16
clone_size: many
d_call: TRBD1
cdr3_aa: CASSLQGAPPGYGYTF
cdr3_nt: TGTGCCAGCAGCTTACAGGGGGCGCCTCCTGGCTATGGCTACACCTTC

v_call: TRBV12-3/TRBV12-4
j_call: TRBJ1-5
cdr3_length: 12
clone_size: many
d_call: .
cdr3_aa: CASSLTGWAQHF
cdr3_nt: TGTGCCAGCAGTTTAACCGGGTGGGCCCAGCATTTT

v_call: TRBV6-5
j_call: TRBJ1-2
cdr3_length: 15
clone_size: many
d_call: .
cdr3_aa: CASSRRFPRGEGYTF
cdr3_nt: TGTGCCAGCAGCCGTAGGTTCCCCAGGGGCGAAGGCTACACCTTC

v_call: TRBV4-2
j_call: TRBJ2-3
cdr3_length: 16
clone_size: many
d_call: .
cdr3_aa: CASSQDLTAGTDTQYF
cdr3_nt: TGTGCCAGCAGCCAAGATTTGACAGCGGGCACAGATACGCAGTATTTT

v_call: TRBV20-1
j_call: TRBJ2-3
cdr3_length: 14
clone_size: many
d_call: .
cdr3_aa: CSAPKGGFTDTQYF
cdr3_nt: TGCAGTGCTCCAAAGGGGGGGTTCACAGATACGCAGTATTTT

v_call: TRBV20-1
j_call: TRBJ1-5
cdr3_length: 17
clone_size: .
d_call: .
cdr3_aa: CSARELYLAGWNQPQHF
cdr3_nt: TGCAGTGCTAGAGAGCTGTATTTGGCAGGCTGGAATCAGCCCCAGCATTTT

v_call: TRBV4-1
j_call: TRBJ1-4
cdr3_length: 18
clone_size: many
d_call: .
cdr3_aa: CASSHLGAVTKADEKLFF
cdr3_nt: TGCGCCAGCAGCCACCTTGGCGCCGTAACGAAGGCAGATGAAAAACTGTTTTTT

v_call: TRBV20-1
j_call: TRBJ2-5
cdr3_length: 14
clone_size: many
d_call: .
cdr3_aa: CSARDGSATETQYF
cdr3_nt: TGCAGTGCTAGAGATGGGTCAGCGACCGAGACCCAGTACTTC

v_call: TRBV12-3/TRBV12-4
j_call: TRBJ2-5
cdr3_length: 17
clone_size: many
d_call: TRBD2
cdr3_aa: CASSFPGRGAFQETQYF
cdr3_nt: TGTGCCAGCAGTTTCCCGGGGCGGGGGGCTTTTCAAGAGACCCAGTACTTC

v_call: TRBV20-1
j_call: TRBJ2-5
cdr3_length: 14
clone_size: many
d_call: TRBD2
cdr3_aa: CSALRGTSQETQYF
cdr3_nt: TGCAGTGCTTTGCGGGGGACTTCCCAAGAGACCCAGTACTTC

v_call: TRBV5-1
j_call: TRBJ2-1
cdr3_length: 13
clone_size: many
d_call: TRBD1
cdr3_aa: CASSTGTDNEQFF
cdr3_nt: TGCGCCAGCAGCACTGGGACAGACAATGAGCAGTTCTTC

v_call: TRBV20-1
j_call: TRBJ2-2
cdr3_length: 14
clone_size: many
d_call: TRBD1
cdr3_aa: CSAREQGSTGELFF
cdr3_nt: TGCAGTGCTAGAGAACAGGGGAGCACCGGGGAGCTGTTTTTT

v_call: TRBV12-3/TRBV12-4
j_call: TRBJ1-5
cdr3_length: 14
clone_size: many
d_call: .
cdr3_aa: CASSLGQGNQPQHF
cdr3_nt: TGTGCCAGCAGTTTAGGGCAGGGTAATCAGCCCCAGCATTTT

v_call: TRBV21-1
j_call: TRBJ1-2
cdr3_length: 15
clone_size: many
d_call: .
cdr3_aa: CASSLPRVTEDGYTF
cdr3_nt: TGTGCCAGCAGCCTCCCCCGGGTGACGGAAGATGGCTACACCTTC

v_call: TRBV6-4
j_call: TRBJ1-2
cdr3_length: 13
clone_size: many
d_call: .
cdr3_aa: CASSDSMGNGYTF
cdr3_nt: TGTGCCAGCAGTGACTCGATGGGGAATGGCTACACCTTC

v_call: TRBV3-1
j_call: TRBJ1-2
cdr3_length: 14
clone_size: .
d_call: .
cdr3_aa: CASSQDRGWGGYTF
cdr3_nt: TGTGCCAGCAGCCAAGACAGGGGATGGGGTGGCTACACCTTC

v_call: TRBV5-8
j_call: TRBJ1-6
cdr3_length: 16
clone_size: few
d_call: .
cdr3_aa: CASSLVRGITNSPLHF
cdr3_nt: TGTGCCAGCAGCTTGGTACGGGGCATCACTAATTCACCCCTCCACTTT

v_call: TRBV5-1
j_call: TRBJ2-2
cdr3_length: 15
clone_size: .
d_call: TRBD1
cdr3_aa: CASSFGQGATGELFF
cdr3_nt: TGCGCCAGCAGCTTTGGACAGGGGGCGACCGGGGAGCTGTTTTTT

v_call: TRBV18
j_call: TRBJ2-4
cdr3_length: 15
clone_size: many
d_call: .
cdr3_aa: CASTTELGPKNIQYF
cdr3_nt: TGTGCCAGCACCACGGAGTTGGGGCCCAAAAACATTCAGTACTTC

v_call: TRBV10-3
j_call: TRBJ2-1
cdr3_length: 14
clone_size: many
d_call: TRBD1
cdr3_aa: CAISELGQGNEQFF
cdr3_nt: TGTGCCATCAGTGAGTTGGGACAGGGAAATGAGCAGTTCTTC

v_call: TRBV5-1
j_call: TRBJ2-1
cdr3_length: 15
clone_size: many
d_call: TRBD2
cdr3_aa: CASSLEAGGTNEQFF
cdr3_nt: TGCGCCAGCAGCTTGGAAGCGGGGGGTACCAATGAGCAGTTCTTC